These 8 T cell receptor beta chains came from one sample sequenced in a study of beta chain features in type 1 diabetes. Findings and limits, study-wide: TCRB CDR3s from Type 1 diabetes patients were moderately but significantly shorter in all four CD4+ subsets.

Their antigens are not known. Every bit of the isolated RNA underwent reverse transcription, so sequencing read expressed TCRB transcripts. Sequenced by immunoSEQ multiplex PCR; TCRdb stores in-frame clones only, minus some. The sample lists approximately 600,000 clones; roughly 12% were seen once. Source material: naive CD4+ T cells from blood. These receptors came from a young man with type 1 diabetes.

The chain has TRBV28 and TRBJ1-2; no clear D. V was cut by 1 base and J by 10 bases, with 13 bases left in between. Per germline, CDR1 MDHEN and CDR2 SYDVKM. The CDR3 runs 13 residues. CDR3 sequence: CASSLSQGLNYTF. The CDR3 DNA is TGTGCCAGCAGTTTATCGCAAGGCCTCAACTACACCTTC.

This clone was seen only a few times. The rearrangement joins TRBV6-6 to TRBJ1-6; D ambiguous. Trimming shortened V by 6 bases and J by 7 bases, and 19 bases separated the two germline ends. CDR3 length: 16 amino acids. Per the germline V gene, CDR1 is MNHNY and CDR2 is SVGAGI (reference sequence). The CDR3 region has the DNA TGTGCCAGCAGCTCCCTAACCAGGATGAGCAATTCACCCCTCCACTTT. Translated: CASSSLTRMSNSPLHF.

This clone was seen a handful of times. The chain employs TRBV29-1 and TRBJ2-5; TRBD2 agrees at 8 bases. CDR1 and CDR2 (germline): SQVTM, ANQGSEA. This CDR3 is 12 amino acids long. V lost 4 bases to trimming and J lost 5 bases; unmatched junction nucleotides: 3. CDR3 in amino acids: CSVALAGETQYF. In nucleotides, the CDR3 is TGCAGCGTTGCCCTAGCGGGTGAGACCCAGTACTTC.

The CDR3 DNA reads as TGTGCCAGCAGTGAATCCCCCGTCGATACGCAGTATTTT. Its protein is CASSESPVDTQYF. This chain uses TRBV25-1 with TRBJ2-3, with D uncertain. The CDR3 has 13 amino acids. CDR1 MGHDK and CDR2 SYGVNS come from the germline V gene. V was shortened by 1 base and J by 6 bases, with 8 bases between the two germline ends.

This clone occurred a few times. V gene TRBV6-1 combines with J gene TRBJ2-3, with D unresolved. Germline CDR1 MNHNS, CDR2 SASEGT. The CDR3 is 14 amino acids. The germline V and J ends were trimmed by 5 bases and 2 bases, with 11 bases remaining between them. CDR3 residues: CASSSLANTDTQYF. The CDR3 nucleotides read TGTGCCAGCAGTTCCCTGGCGAACACAGATACGCAGTATTTT.

The rearrangement uses TRBV11-2 and TRBJ2-1; D gene ambiguous. The CDR3 runs 12 residues. Germline CDR1 reads SGHAT; CDR2 reads FQNNGV. V lost 1 base to trimming and J lost 5 bases, with 3 bases between them. This chain's CDR3 is CASSLAHNEQFF. The CDR3 DNA sequence: TGTGCCAGCAGCTTAGCACACAATGAGCAGTTCTTC.

The rearrangement joins TRBV7-2 to TRBJ1-2, with D perhaps matching TRBD1 (6 bases). The CDR3 consists of 16 residues. CDR1 and CDR2 (germline): SGHTA, FQGNSA. The V end was cut by 5 bases, the J end by 4 bases, with 20 bases between. This CDR3 is CASSPQGGPQGYGYTF. The CDR3 DNA follows: TGTGCCAGCAGCCCCCAGGGAGGACCACAGGGCTATGGCTACACCTTC.

As regards this clone: The same CDR3 can be traced to other DNA sequences in this sample. The rearrangement joins TRBV7-2 to TRBJ2-5; tentative D call: TRBD1 (6 bases). Trimming took 1 base from V and 4 from J, leaving 10 bases between them. Germline-derived CDR1 and CDR2 are SGHTA and FQGNSA. The CDR3 has 14 amino acids. The CDR3, as DNA: TGTGCCAGCAGCTTAGTAGGGGGTCCAGAGACCCAGTACTTC. Protein sequence: CASSLVGGPETQYF. Combining the CDR3 with reference TRBV7-2 and TRBJ2-5 gives the whole variable domain GAGVSQSPSNKVTEKGKDVELRCDPISGHTALYWYRQSLGQGLEFLIYFQGNSAPDKSGLPSDRFSAERTGGSVSTLTIQRTQQEDSAVYLCASSLVGGPETQYFGPGTRLLVL.